Sequencing of this T cell receptor (beta chain) was carried out in a study of T cell responses to AZD1222 COVID-19 vaccine. Method: immunoSEQ multiplex PCR; TCRdb's copy keeps in-frame clones and lacks some. The table records roughly 100,000 clones, nearly 90% of them present only once. Germline V gene sequence: CDR1 SGHDN, CDR2 FVKESK. The length of the CDR3 is 13 residues. Trimming shortened V by 0 bases and J by 6 bases, and 6 bases separated the two germline ends. The rearrangement joins TRBV14 to TRBJ2-1; D uncertain. The sequenced sample was peripheral blood, obtained on day 0 of AZD1222 vaccination. This clonotype was sampled from an adult in good health. CDR3 sequence (DNA): TGTGCCAGCAGCCAAGATCGGCGCAATGAGCAGTTCTTC. Translating gives CASSQDRRNEQFF.